This T cell receptor (beta chain) was recovered during a study of T cells in Graves' hyperthyroidism and ophthalmopathy. Notes on the study in general: Blood also showed most of the thyroid clonotypes that were expanded above 0.001. It was a median about 7.1 months before onset that the model predicted ophthalmopathy.

Template material for amplifying TCR beta CDR3 regions consisted of RNA transcripts. An initial round of RT-PCR targeting the TCR CDR3 relied on the HTBI primer set. TCRdb used MiXCR to reprocess the multiplex PCR reads, holding one entry per CDR3 protein. The sample gives about 500,000 distinct CDR3 sequences, about 16% of which show up once; approximately 32% is in the top ten. This CDR3 comprises 14 residues. The ends lost 4 bases at V and 8 bases at J; junction bases unmatched: 8. The V gene's germline CDR1 is LGHDT and CDR2 YNNKEL (reference sequence). Those patients with uncontrolled infection, other autoimmune disease, pregnancy or lactation were excluded. This clonotype was seen repeatedly, ten times or more. Antigen: not known.

Sample: blood. The receptor's source is a young woman with Graves' ophthalmopathy. The rearrangement uses TRBV3-1 and TRBJ1-2; 9 bases align to TRBD1. As DNA, the CDR3 is TGTGCCAGCAGCCCCGCGGGGACAGGGTTCGGCTACACCTTC. As protein: CASSPAGTGFGYTF.